This is a list of T cell receptor beta chains from one sample in a study of coeliac disease. Assay: immunoSEQ multiplex PCR; the TCRdb copy retains only in-frame clones and omits some. The table includes some 1,600 clones, about 67% detected once. Sequencing was performed on intraepithelial lymphocytes from the gut. The receptor source for this set is a woman between 45 and 65 years old with celiac disease on a gluten-free diet. Each CDR3 is given with its conserved first and last residue. D genes are given only for firm matches. Not all rows give a size; the values are once, few, many and, for expanded clones, a class.

TRBV7-9	-	-	TRBJ2-5	TGTGCCAGCAGCCTCCAGGGGACGCAAGAGACCCAGTACTTC	CASSLQGTQETQYF
TRBV7-9	-	-	TRBJ2-7	TGTGCCAGCAGCTTAGAAGGTTACTACTCCTACGAGCAGTACTTC	CASSLEGYYSYEQYF
TRBV2	-	TRBD1	TRBJ2-4	TGTGCCAGCAGTGAGTACCGGGACAGGCCACCCAAAAACATTCAGTACTTC	CASSEYRDRPPKNIQYF
TRBV27	few	-	TRBJ2-7	TGTGCCAGCAGCCATGGGGGCCCCTACGAGCAGTACTTC	CASSHGGPYEQYF
TRBV5-4	-	-	TRBJ2-2	TGTGCCAGCGAGGGACAGAACACCGGGGAGCTGTTTTTT	CASEGQNTGELFF
TRBV5-1	-	-	TRBJ1-2	TGCGCCAGCAGCGACCCTGCTTCCAGGGCGGTTAATGGCTACACCTTC	CASSDPASRAVNGYTF
TRBV6-6	-	-	TRBJ1-1	TGTGCCAGCAGCCCCGGAATGGAGCCCCGCACACTTGAAGCTTTCTTT	CASSPGMEPRTLEAFF
TRBV6-4	-	-	TRBJ2-3	TGTGCCAGCAGTGGTGGCACCTTTGGCACAGATACGCAGTATTTT	CASSGGTFGTDTQYF
TRBV6-1	-	-	TRBJ1-3	TGTGCCAGCTGGTACAGGAGAAACACCATATATTTT	CASWYRRNTIYF
TRBV1	-	-	TRBJ2-6	TGCACCAGCAGAGCCACAGGTTGTGCACAAAGTCGGGCCAACGTCCTGACTTTC	CTSRATGCAQSRANVLTF
TRBV5-4	once	-	TRBJ1-1	TGTGCCAGCAGCCCGAGCGGGGCGGACACTGAAGCTTTCTTT	CASSPSGADTEAFF
TRBV6-5	once	TRBD1	TRBJ2-5	TGTGCCAGCAGTCCGGACAGGGTAGGGCAAGAGACCCAGTACTTC	CASSPDRVGQETQYF
TRBV28	-	TRBD1	TRBJ2-2	TGTGCCAGCAGTTTCCTCGACAGGGTGGCCGGGGAGCTGTTTTTT	CASSFLDRVAGELFF
TRBV9	-	-	TRBJ2-7	TGTGCCAGCAGCGTAGCTACGACTACGAAGCAGTACTTC	CASSVATTTKQYF
TRBV15	-	TRBD2	TRBJ2-1	TGTGCCACCAGCATGGGACTAGGGATGGGTAATGAGCAGTTCTTC	CATSMGLGMGNEQFF
TRBV9	once	-	TRBJ1-4	TGTGCCAGCAGCGTAGGCGGGGGTAATGAAAAACTGTTTTTT	CASSVGGGNEKLFF
TRBV5-1	once	-	TRBJ2-3	TGCGCCAGCAGCTTGGAGGGGCAGGGTCCCACAGATACGCAGTATTTT	CASSLEGQGPTDTQYF
TRBV5-1	-	TRBD2	TRBJ2-5	TGCGCCAGCAGAGTAATGGCGGGGGGGTCCGAAGAGACCCAGTACTTC	CASRVMAGGSEETQYF
TRBV4-3	-	TRBD1	TRBJ2-7	TGCGCCAGCAGCCAAAGGACGCCGGACAGGATTATCTACGAGCAGTACTTC	CASSQRTPDRIIYEQYF
TRBV11-3	-	TRBD2	TRBJ2-1	TGTGCCAGCAGCGTCAGCGGGGGCCTCTCCTACAATGAGCAGTTCTTC	CASSVSGGLSYNEQFF
TRBV21-1	few	-	TRBJ2-3	TGTGCCAGCAGCCAATTGGGGGGTCCTAGCACAGATACGCAGTATTTT	CASSQLGGPSTDTQYF
TRBV6-1	-	TRBD2	TRBJ2-5	TGTGCCAGCAGTGAACTAGCGGGGGGGCAAGAGACCCAGTACTTC	CASSELAGGQETQYF
TRBV28	-	TRBD1	TRBJ1-2	TGTGCCAGCAGTTTCCGCACACTCCGACAGGGGTATGGCTACACCTTC	CASSFRTLRQGYGYTF
TRBV19	-	TRBD1	TRBJ1-1	TGTGCCAGTAGTATGCGGAGACAGGGCGATGAAGCTTTCTTT	CASSMRRQGDEAFF
TRBV13	-	-	TRBJ1-2	TGTGCCAGCAGCTTAAACCAGGGCAGGTATGGCTACACCTTC	CASSLNQGRYGYTF
TRBV13	-	-	TRBJ1-1	TGTGCCAGCAGGTCTTTTTCAGGGGAGAGCACTGAAGCTTTCTTT	CASRSFSGESTEAFF
TRBV18	-	-	TRBJ1-4	TGTGCCAGCTCGGTTCGGGAGAATGAAAAACTGTTTTTT	CASSVRENEKLFF
TRBV11-2	large	-	TRBJ2-3	TGTGCCAGCAGCTTAGCGGCAGGGGAGCCAGATACGCAGTATTTT	CASSLAAGEPDTQYF
TRBV5-1	-	-	TRBJ2-5	TGCGCCAGCAGCCCCGGGTATGTCCCTCAAGAGACCCAGTACTTC	CASSPGYVPQETQYF
TRBV6-5	-	TRBD1	TRBJ2-7	TGTGCCAGCAGTCAGGACAGGACCTACGAGCAGTACTTC	CASSQDRTYEQYF
TRBV2	large	-	TRBJ1-5	TGTGCCACCTCGGATTGGGGGCGGTATAGCAATCAGCCCCAGCATTTT	CATSDWGRYSNQPQHF
TRBV27	-	-	TRBJ1-6	TGTGCCAGCAGTTCAAGGGGCCCCTACAATTCACCCCTCCACTTT	CASSSRGPYNSPLHF
TRBV6-5	-	-	TRBJ2-3	TGTGCCAGCAGTTACAGGGGGAGTAGCACAGATACGCAGTATTTT	CASSYRGSSTDTQYF
TRBV5-6	-	-	TRBJ2-7	TGTGCCAGCAGCCCTCAGGGGTTTGGGTCCTACGAGCAGTACTTC	CASSPQGFGSYEQYF
TRBV6-1	-	-	TRBJ1-2	TGTGCCAGTGGACAGCATACCAACTATGGCTACACCTTC	CASGQHTNYGYTF
TRBV5-1	-	TRBD2	TRBJ2-7	TGCGCCAGCAGCCTGGGGAGCGGGGGCTCCTACGAGCAGTACTTC	CASSLGSGGSYEQYF
TRBV7-2	-	TRBD2	TRBJ2-3	TGTGCCAGCAGCAAGTTAGCGGGGGGGCCTGGAGATACGCAGTATTTT	CASSKLAGGPGDTQYF
TRBV9	few	TRBD1	TRBJ1-2	TGTGCCAGCAACTTCGGGACAGGGAATCGAGCTAACTATGGCTACACCTTC	CASNFGTGNRANYGYTF
TRBV7-8	few	-	TRBJ1-1	TGTGCCAGCAGCTACCAGGGTACGGGCAGGGCTGAAGCTTTCTTT	CASSYQGTGRAEAFF
TRBV10-2	-	-	TRBJ2-1	TGCGCCAGCAGTGAGTCCCGGAGGAGGCGGAATGAGCAGTTCTTC	CASSESRRRRNEQFF
TRBV6-1	-	-	TRBJ1-2	TGTGCCAGCAGTGACAGGGTAGCATCGTATGGCTACACCTTC	CASSDRVASYGYTF
TRBV2	-	-	TRBJ1-6	TGTGCCAGCAGTGAGTTTACAGTCCTTAATTCACCCCTCCACTTT	CASSEFTVLNSPLHF
TRBV19	-	-	TRBJ1-1	TGTGCCAGTAGTCCCCGACAGCCTTTGGACACTGAAGCTTTCTTT	CASSPRQPLDTEAFF
TRBV19	few	-	TRBJ2-4	TGTGCCAGTAGTATAGGGACAGTCAAAAAGCGGTACTTC	CASSIGTVKKRYF
TRBV30	-	-	TRBJ2-1	TGTGCTTGGAGCATGGGACAAACCTCGTACAATGAGCAGTTCTTC	CAWSMGQTSYNEQFF
TRBV18	few	-	TRBJ1-5	TGTGCCAGCGCACAATCAGGGGGCAATCAGCCCCAGCATTTT	CASAQSGGNQPQHF
TRBV25-1	few	TRBD1	TRBJ1-4	TGTGCCAGCAGTGAAGGACAGGGGGGTGAAAAACTGTTTTTT	CASSEGQGGEKLFF
TRBV27	few	-	TRBJ1-1	TGTGCCAGCAGTCTAAACAGCCTGGGTACTGAAGCTTTCTTT	CASSLNSLGTEAFF
TRBV6-1	-	-	TRBJ1-6	TGTGCCAGCAGTGCCGACAGAGAATATAATTCACCCCTCCACTTT	CASSADREYNSPLHF
TRBV30	-	TRBD1	TRBJ2-5	TGTGCCTGGAGTATAGCCTCCGGGACAGGGATGAACTTC	CAWSIASGTGMNF
TRBV4-2	once	TRBD1	TRBJ1-2	TGTGCCAGCAGCCAAGTAGGTCTACAGGGGAACTATGGCTACACCTTC	CASSQVGLQGNYGYTF
TRBV18	-	TRBD1	TRBJ1-1	TGTGCCAGCTCAGAGGGACAGGTCGGCACTGAAGCTTTCTTT	CASSEGQVGTEAFF
TRBV7-9	few	TRBD1	TRBJ1-1	TGTGCTGGGGCCGGACAGGAGAACACTGAAGCTTTCTTT	CAGAGQENTEAFF
TRBV5-4	-	-	TRBJ2-6	TGTGCCAGCAGCATACGGGACTCTGGGGCCAACGTCCTGACTTTC	CASSIRDSGANVLTF
TRBV5-4	-	-	TRBJ2-1	TGTGCCAGCAGCTTGGAATCGGGAAACACGCCTCGGGAGCAGTTCTTC	CASSLESGNTPREQFF
TRBV28	once	-	TRBJ2-7	TGTGCCAGCAGTTTAGTGTGGCCTGGCAGGGTGATATCCGAGCAGTACTTC	CASSLVWPGRVISEQYF
TRBV11-2	-	-	TRBJ1-6	TGTGCCAGCAGCTTAGATATAGGGGGAAGAGCCTATAATTCACCCCTCCACTTT	CASSLDIGGRAYNSPLHF
TRBV5-4	-	TRBD1	TRBJ2-7	TGTGCCAGCAGCGCGGGGACAGGGGGCATCGCCAGCACCTACGAGCAGTACTTC	CASSAGTGGIASTYEQYF
TRBV10-3	-	-	TRBJ1-2	TGTGCCATCGGGGGGGGCGATCGGGGAGGCTACACCTTC	CAIGGGDRGGYTF
TRBV5-1	-	TRBD2	TRBJ2-1	TGCGCCAGCAGTAGCGGGACCTACAATGAGCAGTTCTTC	CASSSGTYNEQFF